The present entry profiles one T cell receptor (beta chain) with its context. Its antigen is unidentified. This entry is derived from a study of T cell responses to AZD1222 COVID-19 vaccine. Whole-study results and caveats: Recipients of AZD1222 seropositive at baseline numbered only five or six. Repertoires were sampled only after the peak T cell response.

V was shortened by 7 bases and J by 7 bases, with 19 bases between the two germline ends. The CDR3 is 14 residues long. CDR1 is MNHEY and CDR2 is SVGAGI in the germline V gene. Sequencing was performed with immunoSEQ multiplex PCR; in TCRdb, only in-frame clones are kept and a portion is missing. Of roughly 98,000 clones in the sample, about 92% were seen once. The specimen was peripheral blood, collected on day 0 of AZD1222 vaccination. The sequence was collected from an adult in good health. The V gene is TRBV6-5, the J gene TRBJ1-2; weak D call: TRBD1 (6 bases). The CDR3 protein is CASTPSGGAIGYTF. In nucleotides, the CDR3 is TGTGCCAGCACTCCATCGGGGGGCGCGATTGGCTACACCTTC.